This record concerns one T cell receptor (beta chain) sequence. This sample stems from a study of blood T cell repertoires in COVID-19. In the study overall: Donors in the United States, Italy and Spain gave samples during acute or convalescent COVID-19. The cDNA or gDNA used as material had been derived from T cells, B-cell-depleted T cells, or PBMCs.

As processed by the authors: Nucleated cell counts were estimated from reference gene primer amplification. Profiling relied on immunoSEQ multiplex PCR, and the TCRdb table lists in-frame clones only, not all of them. The D gene and trimming were derived from the DNA, and the V and J assignments and clone size from that table. Counted here are 250,000 to 350,000 clones, 75% to 90% occurring once; the ten biggest clones make up roughly 0.92%. This CDR3 contains 14 residues. Trimming removed 3 bases at V and 2 bases at J, with 9 bases between. Germline CDR1 reads SEHNR; CDR2 reads FQNEAQ (reference sequence).

This clonotype originated in a woman aged 40-49 years who had recovered from COVID-19. This chain joins TRBV7-9 and TRBJ2-3, with D uncertain. Sample: peripheral blood. The CDR3 is CASSFGANTDTQYF. Here the CDR3 DNA reads TGTGCCAGCAGCTTCGGAGCAAACACAGATACGCAGTATTTT.